The 22 T cell receptor beta chains below all came from one sample that was sequenced in a study of monozygotic twins with inflammatory bowel disease. TCRdb re-analyzed the 5' RACE reads; it lists each CDR3 protein once, without DNA. This sample carries 400,000 to 500,000 distinct CDR3 sequences, with around 2.4% going to the ten biggest clones. Sequencing was carried out using blood. These receptors were collected from a human donor with ulcerative colitis or Crohn's disease, or a healthy co-twin of an affected twin (not recorded which).

The rearrangement joins TRBV5-1 to TRBJ2-7; TCRdb picks TRBD1, but there is no DNA to check that call. The germline V gene has CDR1 SGHRS and CDR2 YFSETQ. The CDR3 is made up of 13 amino acids. This CDR3 is CASKGQGRREQYF.

The chain is built from TRBV5-1 and TRBJ1-5; TCRdb's D gene call, TRBD1, goes unchecked for lack of DNA. Germline CDR1 and CDR2: SGHRS and YFSETQ. This CDR3 is built from 15 residues. CDR3 amino acids: CASSLGTGQGQPQHF.

This chain connects TRBV3-1 to TRBJ1-6; TCRdb's D gene call, TRBD1, goes unchecked for lack of DNA. Germline V gene data show CDR1 as LGHDT and CDR2 as YNNKEL (reference sequence). This CDR3 spans 14 amino acids. The CDR3 is CASRAGTGNSPLHF.

This rearrangement joins TRBV4-2 to TRBJ2-5; TCRdb reports TRBD2, a call that lacks DNA to check it against. The length of the CDR3 is 16 residues. Germline CDR1 is LGHNA and CDR2 is YNFKEQ. CDR3: CASSQGIAGGGETQYF.

V usage is TRBV6-2 or TRBV6-3 and J usage is TRBJ2-7; TCRdb indicates TRBD2, and absent DNA this call remains unverified. The length of the CDR3 is 15 residues. In germline, CDR1 is MNHEY, CDR2 SVGEGT. CDR3 residues: CASSYEGTSIGEQYF.

V and J are TRBV4-1 and TRBJ2-7; the TCRdb D gene call, TRBD2, has no DNA to confirm it. The CDR3 length is 15 residues. Germline-derived CDR1 and CDR2 are MGHRA and YSYEKL. The CDR3 sequence is CASSSGASASYEQYF.

This chain links TRBV5-1 with TRBJ1-1; the D gene TCRdb calls, TRBD1, cannot be checked with no DNA. Germline V gene sequence: CDR1 SGHRS, CDR2 YFSETQ. CDR3 size: 13 residues. Here the CDR3 reads CASSPGQKTEAFF.

The chain employs TRBV6-5 and TRBJ2-7; the TCRdb call, TRBD1, lacks DNA for checking. The CDR3 spans 15 residues. The germline gives CDR1 MNHEY, CDR2 SVGAGI. The CDR3 spells CATLPRDRASYEQYF.

The gene calls are TRBV24-1 and TRBJ2-1. Germline V gene sequence: CDR1 KGHDR, CDR2 SFDVKD. The CDR3 contains 13 residues. The CDR3 loop reads CATSDHVGWEQFF.

The J gene is TRBJ2-5, the V gene TRBV30; the D call from TCRdb, TRBD2, cannot be confirmed without DNA. The CDR3 has 15 amino acids. CDR1 is GTSNPN, CDR2 SVGIG, per germline (reference sequence). CDR3 residues: CAWKRLSGIGETQYF. The full variable domain, its missing parts supplied by reference TRBV30 and TRBJ2-5, is SQTIHQWPATLVQPVGSPLSLECTVEGTSNPNLYWYRQAAGRGLQLLFYSVGIGQISSEVPQNLSASRPQDRQFILSSKKLLLSDSGFYLCAWKRLSGIGETQYFGPGTRLLVL.

The chain recombines TRBV7-2 with TRBJ2-5; TCRdb reports TRBD2, a call that lacks DNA to check it against. The CDR3 has 14 amino acids. CDR1 is SGHTA and CDR2 is FQGNSA in the germline V gene. The CDR3 protein is CASSIPGAGETQYF.

The V and J genes are TRBV5-1 and TRBJ1-4; TCRdb outputs TRBD1, but without DNA this stays unchecked. Germline V lookup: CDR1 SGHRS, CDR2 YFSETQ. This CDR3 is 15 amino acids long. CDR3 residues: CASSPGDRGYEKLFF.

The rearrangement uses TRBV18 and TRBJ1-2; the D call of TRBD1 rests on TCRdb alone, since no DNA is present to check it. Looked up from germline, CDR1 is KGHSH and CDR2 is LQKENI. This CDR3 comprises 13 residues. The CDR3 protein is CASSPRRGIGYTF.

This rearrangement joins TRBV6-2 or TRBV6-3 to TRBJ2-1; as DNA is missing, the TRBD2 call by TCRdb cannot be tested. This CDR3 is built from 15 residues. Germline assignment: CDR1 MNHEY and CDR2 SVGEGT. CDR3 residues: CASRLKREGGNEQFF.

This chain joins TRBV28 and TRBJ2-5; TCRdb designates TRBD2, a call that cannot be tested without DNA. CDR3 size: 18 residues. Per the germline V gene, CDR1 is MDHEN and CDR2 is SYDVKM. CDR3 region: CASRTRSRGEDPPETQYF.

The chain uses TRBV28 and TRBJ2-3; without DNA, the TCRdb call of TRBD2 cannot be checked. From germline, CDR1 is MDHEN and CDR2 SYDVKM. This CDR3 has 16 amino acids. CDR3 in amino acids: CASSFTSGRFSDTQYF.

The chain joins TRBV5-1 to TRBJ2-1; TCRdb designates TRBD2, a call that cannot be tested without DNA. The CDR3 covers 16 residues. Per germline, CDR1 SGHRS and CDR2 YFSETQ. The CDR3 loop reads CASSLGASGGYNEQFF.

CDR3 residues: CASWETNTEAFF. This chain links TRBV28 with TRBJ1-1. CDR3 length: 12 amino acids. CDR1 is MDHEN, CDR2 SYDVKM, per germline.

The CDR3 loop is CASSLNLRGGDYGYTF. The V call is TRBV7-2, the J call TRBJ1-2; no DNA is available, so the TRBD1 call from TCRdb remains unchecked. The CDR3 is 16 residues long. Germline CDR1 reads SGHTA; CDR2 reads FQGNSA.

The chain is built from TRBV12-3 or TRBV12-4 and TRBJ2-1; the D gene TCRdb calls, TRBD2, cannot be checked with no DNA. The CDR3 consists of 16 residues. CDR3 sequence reads: CASNPPGLAGVNEQFF.

V gene TRBV24-1 combines with J gene TRBJ2-7; TCRdb lists TRBD2, though no DNA is available to test this call. This CDR3 has 12 amino acids. Per the germline V gene, CDR1 is KGHDR and CDR2 is SFDVKD. CDR3 loop: CALSGRFNEQYF.

The chain is built from TRBV7-7 and TRBJ2-1; with no DNA, the TCRdb D assignment of TRBD1 cannot be verified. Germline assignment: CDR1 SSHAT and CDR2 FNYEAQ (reference sequence). The CDR3 has 13 residues. CDR3 region: CASSLGQFNEQFF.